This TCR beta chain was profiled in a study of cytomegalovirus exposure and HLA in healthy donors. Study conclusions and caveats: Of the V segments, some could not be distinguished, including TRBV6-2 and TRBV6-3, and were excluded. Reportedly, TCR beta sequences accurately predicted HLA-A and HLA-B alleles in most subjects.

This clone was detected only a few times. The antigen remains undetermined. Vbeta (60) and Jbeta (13) primers were used in the PCR. The assay was immunoSEQ multiplex PCR, and TCRdb's table has in-frame clones only and misses some. The sample contains under 200,000 clones, 75% to 85% of which appear only once. The germline V and J ends were trimmed by 5 bases and 10 bases, with 15 bases remaining between them. The CDR3 runs 12 residues. Germline loops: CDR1 SGHDT, CDR2 YYEEEE. Input material: PBMCs. This clonotype originated in a young woman in good health and CMV-seronegative. The chain has TRBV5-6 and TRBJ1-2, with a weak D call TRBD1 (6 bases). The CDR3 coding sequence is TGTGCCAGCAGGTGGACAGACATGGACTACACCTTC. Amino acids: CASRWTDMDYTF.